This section outlines one T cell receptor beta chain sequence together with its context. What it recognizes is unknown. The table came from immunoSEQ multiplex PCR; TCRdb's copy has only in-frame clones and leaves some out. The sample records 50,000 to 55,000 clones, 70% to 90% being singletons. V lost 3 bases, J lost 2 bases, and 9 bases lay in between. This CDR3 has 14 amino acids. Per the germline V gene, CDR1 is KGHSH and CDR2 is LQKENI. These data originate in a study of graft-versus-host responses after intestinal transplantation. Study overall: For 2 to 4 years after anti-thymocyte globulin induction, all recipients took tacrolimus and steroids.

Findings of the study overall: Peak circulating GvH clone levels tracked with early post-transplant HvG declines. Graft-versus-host to host-versus-graft clonal ratios in allografts were high in patients with graft-donor T cell macrochimerism. GvH clones turned up in recipient marrow; some had shown up first in ileum or blood.

The genes are TRBV18 and TRBJ2-3; D gene uncertain. The receptor comes from a human donor who was the organ donor for an intestinal transplant. Sequenced here: unstimulated CD4+ T cells sorted from spleen or lymph node cells, sampled before transplant. As DNA, the CDR3 is TGTGCCAGCTCACCCCTACCACTCACAGATACGCAGTATTTT. The encoded protein is CASSPLPLTDTQYF.